This T cell receptor (beta chain) was identified during a study of cytomegalovirus exposure and HLA in healthy donors. A multiplex PCR was run with 60 Vbeta primers and 13 Jbeta primers. TCRdb's table, derived via immunoSEQ multiplex PCR, lists solely in-frame clones and lacks some. The table includes tens of thousands of clones, 75% to 80% detected once. Points on this clone: Antigen: not known.

With 1 base removed from V and 4 bases from J, the gap between germline ends came to 12 bases. The CDR3 consists of 15 residues. Overall study findings and caveats: HLA-A and HLA-B allele assignments for most subjects were reportedly predicted accurately using TCR beta sequences.

This receptor was taken from a woman aged 40 to 55 in good health and CMV-seropositive. The chain couples TRBV5-3 to TRBJ2-1, with D possibly TRBD2 on 5 matching bases. TRBV5-3 is an ORF for which the function is uncertain. The source material was PBMCs. CDR3 sequence reads: CARSLRTSRYNEQFF. As DNA, the CDR3 is TGTGCCAGAAGCTTGAGGACTTCGAGATACAATGAGCAGTTCTTC.